Listed here are 4 T cell receptor beta chains from one sample, sequenced in a study of radiation and T cells in renal cell carcinoma. TCRdb's table, derived via immunoSEQ multiplex PCR, lists solely in-frame clones and lacks some. The sample lists some 130,000 clones, more than 75% seen once, with 5.8% in the top ten. Time point specified: blood 2 weeks post-SBRT. Treatment here: 15 Gy SBRT to primary tumor, nephrectomy 4 weeks later. The sample here was blood, taken from a patient whose treatment included radiotherapy and nephrectomy. These receptors were obtained from a woman in her 70s with renal cell carcinoma.

The V call is TRBV18, the J call TRBJ1-5; no definite D call. Trimming removed 9 bases at V and 4 bases at J, with 10 bases between. Germline V CDR1 and CDR2: KGHSH, LQKENI. The CDR3 loop spans 12 amino acids. This CDR3 is CASRTANQPQHF. The CDR3 DNA follows: TGTGCCAGTAGGACGGCTAATCAGCCCCAGCATTTT.

The rearrangement joins TRBV7-6 to TRBJ2-3; no clear D. The V gene lost 5 bases and the J gene lost 4 bases, with 7 bases spanning the gap. There are 12 residues in the CDR3. The germline gives CDR1 SGHVS, CDR2 FNYEAQ. DNA for the CDR3: TGTGCCAGCAGCCCCAATTCAGATACGCAGTATTTT. Translating gives CASSPNSDTQYF.

V usage is TRBV19 and J usage is TRBJ1-1, with D possibly being TRBD1 (5 bases). Trimming took off 3 bases at V and 4 bases at J, with 12 bases between the two ends. CDR1 LNHDA and CDR2 SQIVND come from the germline V gene (reference sequence). CDR3 length equals 14 residues. The CDR3 nucleotides read TGTGCCAGTAGTATCCGTCTCGGGGGCACTGAAGCTTTCTTT. It is translated as CASSIRLGGTEAFF.

A remark on this clone: One end of the junction is discordant with germline, which a read error may explain. This chain connects TRBV7-7 to TRBJ1-1; D not resolved. CDR3 length equals 16 residues. Germline loops: CDR1 SSHAT, CDR2 FNYEAQ (reference sequence). CDR3 nucleotide sequence: TGTGCTAGCAGCTTAGGTGGGCCCGGCGAGAACACTGAAGCTTTCTTT. Its protein is CASSLGGPGENTEAFF.